This TCR beta chain was recorded in a study of identical twins. Findings of the study overall: An excess of low generation probability was shown by twin-shared out-of-frame alpha sequences.

This clonotype was counted many times. The antigen is undetermined. A universal primer binding site was introduced by template switching. The final cDNA contained unique molecular identifiers. TCRdb processed the 5' RACE reads anew with MiXCR; each CDR3 protein has one entry. The table has a few hundred thousand distinct CDR3 sequences, roughly 10% seen once. Germline V lookup: CDR1 SGHRS, CDR2 YFSETQ. The V and J ends lost 3 bases and 3 bases, in that order; junction bases with no gene match: 5. There are 15 residues in the CDR3. The sequence derives from a man aged 45-65 years in good health. The sequenced sample was memory T cells sorted from blood. The chain links TRBV5-1 to TRBJ2-7; 11 bases are shared with TRBD2. The CDR3 reads CASSSSGGSIYEQYF. The CDR3 DNA is TGCGCCAGCAGCTCTAGCGGGGGGTCCATCTACGAGCAGTACTTC.